At least ten counts were recorded for the clone carrying this T cell receptor (beta chain). The antigen remains unidentified. A single record per CDR3 protein comes from TCRdb applying MiXCR to the multiplex PCR reads. Found here are approximately 120,000 distinct CDR3 sequences, 20% to 25% of them singletons; the top ten hold roughly 2%. The sample is drawn from a study of breast tumors, draining lymph nodes, adjacent tissues. Study results and limitations: Luminal-like breast cancer showed significantly higher tumor–nontumor repertoire similarity than basal-like.

The germline V gene encodes CDR1 SQVTM and CDR2 ANQGSEA. The CDR3 runs 13 residues. J was trimmed by 2 bases and V by 6 bases; bases with no gene match: 6. Breast cancer patients provided tissue from their axillary draining lymph nodes. V usage is TRBV29-1 and J usage is TRBJ2-7; 8 bases are shared with TRBD2. What was sequenced was axillary lymph node tissue. This clonotype originated in a female donor with breast cancer. Some clones in this sample may be carry-over from other donors' samples. CDR3 in DNA: TGCAGCGTCTCATTAGCGGGGACCTACGAGCAGTACTTC. Translation gives CSVSLAGTYEQYF.